This TCR beta chain was obtained from a study of CD8 T cells in ankylosing spondylitis. Libraries of TCR beta came from quantitative 5'-RACE with molecular barcodes. TCRdb itself ran the 5' RACE reads through MiXCR, one entry per CDR3 protein. The data show about 200,000 distinct CDR3 sequences, 7% to 8% seen once. The table lists this clonotype with many counts. Its antigen is unidentified. Study-level points and caveats: Clones linked to disease, bearing a CD8+ phenotype, were relatively rare in peripheral blood. There was reportedly significant enrichment of clones that were disease-linked in matched ankylosing spondylitis synovial fluid. Both synovial fluid and blood in reactive arthritis had previously been reported to carry some motif variants. A motif of 7 or 8 highly homologous TCR beta variants was seen as apparently characteristic of ankylosing spondylitis blood.

Germline CDR1 is MDHEN and CDR2 is SYDVKM. The CDR3 covers 15 residues. The V end lost 2 bases, the J end lost 4 bases, and 14 bases lay between the germline ends. This sequence joins TRBV28 and TRBJ1-1; tentative D call: TRBD1 (5 bases). The receptor comes from a male donor with ankylosing spondylitis. The material sequenced was blood, either unsorted or a sorted T cell fraction (not recorded which). CDR3 amino acids: CASSLLQATSTEAFF. Here the CDR3 DNA reads TGTGCCAGCAGTTTACTACAGGCTACGAGCACTGAAGCTTTCTTT.